These T cell receptor beta chains were read from a single sample in a study of blood T cell repertoires in COVID-19. Repertoires were generated with immunoSEQ multiplex PCR, while TCRdb's copy carries only in-frame clones and drops some. The sample records some 93,000 clones, over 75% being singletons. The source material was peripheral blood. These receptors all come from a man between 60 and 70 years old with acute or convalescent COVID-19. The CDR3 runs from the conserved cysteine through the conserved F or W. The D gene is left open where the match is weak. Only some rows state a clone size, as once, few, many or a class for expanded clones.

abundance	len	d_gene	j_gene	v_gene	CDR3aa	CDR3nt
once	14	TRBD2	TRBJ2-3	TRBV13	CASSYTSGTDTQYF	TGTGCCAGCAGCTATACTAGCGGAACAGATACGCAGTATTTT
.	13	.	TRBJ2-5	TRBV24-1	CATSDAGEETQYF	TGTGCCACCAGTGATGCAGGTGAGGAGACCCAGTACTTC
.	17	.	TRBJ2-6	TRBV5-1	CASSFNQGNSGANVLTF	TGCGCCAGCAGCTTTAACCAGGGGAACTCTGGGGCCAACGTCCTGACTTTC
.	14	.	TRBJ2-1	TRBV7-3	CASSLDGGANEQFF	TGTGCCAGCAGCTTAGATGGGGGGGCCAATGAGCAGTTCTTC
.	14	TRBD1	TRBJ2-1	TRBV5-4	CASSQDRDHNEQFF	TGTGCCAGCAGCCAGGACAGGGACCACAATGAGCAGTTCTTC
.	15	TRBD1	TRBJ1-1	TRBV6-2/TRBV6-3	CASSPSGQWNTEAFF	TGTGCCAGCAGCCCCTCGGGACAGTGGAACACTGAAGCTTTCTTT
.	17	.	TRBJ1-5	TRBV27	CASSSTGPGIGNQPQHF	TGTGCCAGCAGTTCAACCGGTCCAGGGATCGGCAATCAGCCCCAGCATTTT
.	16	.	TRBJ2-2	TRBV5-4	CASSLGAGQVAGELFF	TGTGCCAGCAGCTTGGGGGCAGGGCAGGTCGCCGGGGAGCTGTTTTTT
.	15	.	TRBJ1-1	TRBV5-1	CASSFYGVSNTEAFF	TGCGCCAGCAGCTTTTACGGGGTATCGAACACTGAAGCTTTCTTT
.	13	TRBD1	TRBJ1-1	TRBV27	CASSPHRGTEAFF	TGTGCCAGCAGTCCGCACAGGGGAACTGAAGCTTTCTTT
once	12	.	TRBJ1-2	TRBV7-9	CASSFNRDGYTF	TGTGCCAGCAGCTTTAACAGGGATGGCTACACCTTC
.	16	.	TRBJ1-4	TRBV5-1	CASSLAGGTTNEKLFF	TGCGCCAGCAGCTTGGCCGGGGGGACAACTAATGAAAAACTGTTTTTT
.	14	TRBD1	TRBJ1-2	TRBV7-9	CASTRDRVLGGYTF	TGTGCCAGCACCAGAGACAGGGTTCTAGGGGGCTACACCTTC
.	12	.	TRBJ2-7	TRBV5-8	CASSQLVREQYF	TGTGCCAGCAGCCAACTAGTTCGCGAGCAGTACTTC
.	16	TRBD1	TRBJ2-2	TRBV19	CASSIGHRGLAGELFF	TGTGCCAGTAGTATAGGTCACAGGGGCTTGGCCGGGGAGCTGTTTTTT
.	14	.	TRBJ1-1	TRBV5-1	CASRSDILNTEAFF	TGCGCCAGCAGGTCGGACATCTTGAACACTGAAGCTTTCTTT
.	15	TRBD1	TRBJ1-2	TRBV6-2/TRBV6-3	CASSSDGQGEDGYTF	TGTGCCAGCAGTTCGGACGGACAGGGCGAAGATGGCTACACCTTC
.	16	TRBD2	TRBJ2-7	TRBV14	CASSPPASGSFHEQYF	TGTGCCAGCAGCCCACCGGCTAGCGGGAGTTTTCACGAGCAGTACTTC
.	17	.	TRBJ2-1	TRBV4-1	CASSQEGGAPLGNEQFF	TGCGCCAGCAGCCAAGAGGGGGGGGCCCCCCTAGGCAATGAGCAGTTCTTC
.	17	TRBD1	TRBJ1-4	TRBV27	CASSDRDPVITNEKLFF	TGTGCCAGCAGTGACAGGGACCCCGTAATCACTAATGAAAAACTGTTTTTT
.	14	.	TRBJ2-7	TRBV5-5	CASSLVGRAYEQYF	TGTGCCAGCAGCTTGGTTGGCAGGGCTTACGAGCAGTACTTC
.	11	TRBD1	TRBJ1-2	TRBV30	CAWSGRGAHTF	TGTGCCTGGAGTGGCAGGGGGGCTCACACCTTC
.	15	.	TRBJ2-3	TRBV7-3	CASSSRGAWGDTQYF	TGTGCCAGCAGCTCCCGGGGGGCTTGGGGAGATACGCAGTATTTT
.	14	.	TRBJ2-7	TRBV30	CAWSRGGGSYEQYF	TGTGCCTGGAGTCGAGGGGGTGGCTCCTACGAGCAGTACTTC
.	14	.	TRBJ1-3	TRBV19	CASSSRGTGNTIYF	TGTGCCAGTAGTAGCAGGGGTACTGGAAACACCATATATTTT
.	14	.	TRBJ2-1	TRBV24-1	CATSGPSSLGGQFF	TGTGCCACCAGTGGGCCTAGTTCTTTGGGGGGGCAGTTCTTC
once	15	TRBD1	TRBJ2-2	TRBV3-1/TRBV3-2	CASSQGQANTGELFF	TGTGCCAGCAGCCAGGGACAGGCGAACACCGGGGAGCTGTTTTTT
few	13	.	TRBJ2-3	TRBV29-1	CSVDEGSTDTQYF	TGCAGCGTTGACGAGGGTAGCACAGATACGCAGTATTTT
.	16	.	TRBJ1-1	TRBV7-9	CASSLDNGGENTEAFF	TGTGCCAGCAGCTTAGACAACGGGGGGGAGAACACTGAAGCTTTCTTT
.	17	TRBD1	TRBJ2-5	TRBV29-1	CSVARGDRVTLQETQYF	TGCAGCGTTGCCCGGGGGGACAGGGTGACCCTACAAGAGACCCAGTACTTC
.	15	TRBD1	TRBJ2-1	TRBV29-1	CSVEDGTGAYNEQFF	TGCAGCGTTGAAGATGGGACAGGGGCGTACAATGAGCAGTTCTTC
.	12	.	TRBJ2-5	TRBV30	CALTADQETQYF	TGTGCCCTGACCGCGGACCAAGAGACCCAGTACTTC
.	15	TRBD1	TRBJ1-5	TRBV6-5	CASRSRGQGNQPQHF	TGTGCCAGCCGAAGCAGGGGGCAAGGCAATCAGCCCCAGCATTTT
.	14	.	TRBJ2-7	TRBV5-1	CASSFNTDSYEQYF	TGCGCCAGCAGCTTTAATACAGACTCCTACGAGCAGTACTTC
.	16	TRBD2	TRBJ2-1	TRBV4-3	CASSQDWAGGYNEQFF	TGCGCCAGCAGCCAAGATTGGGCGGGGGGGTACAATGAGCAGTTCTTC
.	13	TRBD2	TRBJ2-2	TRBV5-1	CASSWLAGEELFF	TGCGCCAGCAGCTGGCTAGCGGGAGAGGAGCTGTTTTTT
once	15	.	TRBJ2-1	TRBV7-2	CASSSPRGRDNEQFF	TGTGCCAGCAGCTCTCCCCGAGGGCGGGATAATGAGCAGTTCTTC
.	15	TRBD1	TRBJ2-7	TRBV7-2	CASSYAGTGGREQYF	TGTGCCAGCAGCTACGCCGGGACAGGGGGTAGGGAGCAGTACTTC
.	12	.	TRBJ1-1	TRBV5-1	CASSLDGFEAFF	TGCGCCAGCAGCTTGGACGGGTTTGAAGCTTTCTTT
.	15	TRBD2	TRBJ2-3	TRBV20-1	CSASPSGGAPDTQYF	TGCAGTGCTAGTCCTAGCGGGGGGGCCCCAGATACGCAGTATTTT
.	16	TRBD1	TRBJ2-7	TRBV7-3	CASSLTGGTGINEQYF	TGTGCCAGCAGCTTAACTGGCGGGACAGGTATTAACGAGCAGTACTTC
.	15	TRBD1	TRBJ1-3	TRBV9	CASSVSQGGGNTIYF	TGTGCCAGCAGCGTATCGCAGGGGGGTGGAAACACCATATATTTT
once	14	TRBD1	TRBJ1-1	TRBV5-5	CASSLGLRGTEAFF	TGTGCCAGCAGCCTGGGACTCAGGGGGACTGAAGCTTTCTTT
.	13	.	TRBJ2-3	TRBV2	CASPPYSTDTQYF	TGTGCCAGCCCACCCTACTCCACAGATACGCAGTATTTT
.	14	.	TRBJ2-7	TRBV5-1	CASSLAPPVNEQYF	TGCGCCAGCAGCCTCGCCCCGCCGGTGAACGAGCAGTACTTC
.	14	.	TRBJ2-3	TRBV9	CASSPWRGSDTQYF	TGTGCCAGCAGCCCCTGGAGGGGCTCAGATACGCAGTATTTT
few	17	TRBD1	TRBJ1-3	TRBV6-2/TRBV6-3	CASSLTGTGEIGNTIYF	TGTGCCAGCAGTCTCACCGGGACAGGCGAAATCGGAAACACCATATATTTT
.	14	.	TRBJ1-4	TRBV3-1/TRBV3-2	CASSTTATNEKLFF	TGTGCCAGCAGCACAACAGCAACTAATGAAAAACTGTTTTTT
.	13	TRBD1	TRBJ1-5	TRBV12-3/TRBV12-4	CASTWDRDQPQHF	TGTGCCAGCACCTGGGACAGAGATCAGCCCCAGCATTTT
.	16	.	TRBJ1-4	TRBV16	CASSQSIAGADEKLFF	TGTGCCAGCAGCCAATCGATAGCAGGGGCCGATGAAAAACTGTTTTTT
.	16	TRBD2	TRBJ2-2	TRBV7-9	CASSRTSGSFSGELFF	TGTGCCAGCAGCCGGACTAGCGGGTCGTTTTCCGGGGAGCTGTTTTTT
.	15	TRBD2	TRBJ2-1	TRBV7-2	CASSHRTSGRNEQFF	TGTGCCAGCAGCCACCGGACTAGCGGGAGAAATGAGCAGTTCTTC
.	16	.	TRBJ2-2	TRBV10-3	CAISESGGEKAGELFF	TGTGCCATCAGTGAGTCGGGCGGGGAGAAGGCCGGGGAGCTGTTTTTT
.	16	TRBD1	TRBJ1-2	TRBV7-9	CASSLAGTGNLYRYTF	TGTGCCAGCAGCTTAGCAGGGACAGGAAACCTATACCGCTACACCTTC
.	14	.	TRBJ2-7	TRBV7-2	CASSGAQAVGEQYF	TGTGCCAGCAGCGGGGCCCAGGCAGTCGGCGAGCAGTACTTC